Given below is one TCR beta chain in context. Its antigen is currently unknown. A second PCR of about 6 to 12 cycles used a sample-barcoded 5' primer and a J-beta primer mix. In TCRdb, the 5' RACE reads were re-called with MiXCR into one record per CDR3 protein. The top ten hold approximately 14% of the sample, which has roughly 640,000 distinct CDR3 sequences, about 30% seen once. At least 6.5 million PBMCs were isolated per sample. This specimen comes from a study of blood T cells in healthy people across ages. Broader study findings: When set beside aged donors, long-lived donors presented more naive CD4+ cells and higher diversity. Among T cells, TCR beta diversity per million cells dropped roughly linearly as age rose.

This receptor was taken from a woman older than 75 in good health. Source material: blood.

The CDR3 region is CASSFTGDSYQPQHF. The CDR3 nucleotides read TGTGCCAGCAGTTTTACAGGGGATTCTTATCAGCCCCAGCATTTT. The rearrangement links TRBV28 to TRBJ1-5, with TRBD1 matching over 7 bases. The CDR3 is 15 amino acids. The V gene's germline CDR1 is MDHEN and CDR2 SYDVKM. V trimming: 3 bases; J trimming: 5 bases; junction bases outside the gene matches: 7.